The 8 T cell receptor beta chains presented below share a single source sample, sequenced in a study of cytomegalovirus exposure and HLA in healthy donors. PCR used 60 Vbeta primers and 13 Jbeta primers. Repertoires were generated with immunoSEQ multiplex PCR, while TCRdb's copy carries only in-frame clones and drops some. Among 120,000 or so clones, roughly 70% were seen once, and the ten largest hold less than 4.5%. The sequenced sample was PBMCs. The source of these receptors is a woman in her thirties or forties in good health and CMV-seronegative.

Written as DNA, the CDR3 is TGTGCCAGCAGCCTACTCCAGGGAAACACTGGCTACACCTTC. Translating gives CASSLLQGNTGYTF. V and J are TRBV7-9 and TRBJ1-2; D is possibly TRBD1 (5 bases). The CDR3 length is 14 residues. Germline V gives CDR1 SEHNR, CDR2 FQNEAQ (reference sequence). Trimming left V 5 bases short and J 7 bases short, with 17 bases between.

As for this clone: A read error is the likely source, as a far larger clone sits one nucleotide away. The chain uses TRBV4-2 and TRBJ2-7; 9 nucleotides align to TRBD2. CDR1 and CDR2 (germline): LGHNA, YNFKEQ. This CDR3 contains 15 residues. V lost 4 bases to trimming and J lost 7 bases; unmatched junction nucleotides: 11. The CDR3 region has the DNA TGTGCCAGCAGCCCCCGACTAGCGGAATACAATGAGCAGTACTTC. Amino acid sequence: CASSPRLAEYNEQYF.

V and J are TRBV5-4 and TRBJ2-3; 9 nucleotides match TRBD1. Germline-derived CDR1 and CDR2 are SGHNT and YYREEE (reference sequence). This CDR3 region has 16 residues. J was trimmed by 3 bases and V by 4 bases; bases with no gene match: 9. The CDR3, as DNA: TGTGCCAGCAGCACGAAGACAGGGGGAGTGACAGATACGCAGTATTTT. This sequence encodes CASSTKTGGVTDTQYF. The entire variable domain, with the rest obtained from reference TRBV5-4 and TRBJ2-3, is as follows: ETGVTQSPTHLIKTRGQQVTLRCSSQSGHNTVSWYQQALGQGPQFIFQYYREEENGRGNFPPRFSGLQFPNYSSELNVNALELDDSALYLCASSTKTGGVTDTQYFGPGTRLTVL.

The chain employs TRBV2 and TRBJ2-3, with a weak D call TRBD2 (6 bases). The germline gives CDR1 SNHLY, CDR2 FYNNEI. The length of the CDR3 is 15 residues. V lost 2 bases and J lost 9, with 18 bases in between. CDR3 amino acids: CASSEFSGEMGTQYF. The CDR3 DNA follows: TGTGCCAGCAGTGAATTTAGCGGAGAGATGGGGACGCAGTATTTT.

The J gene is TRBJ1-1, the V gene TRBV10-3; D is perhaps TRBD1 (5 bases). The length of the CDR3 is 16 residues. V was cut by 0 bases and J by 5 bases, with 16 bases left in between. From germline, CDR1 is ENHRY and CDR2 SYGVKD. The CDR3 sequence is CAISESTGGLGTEAFF. In DNA, the CDR3 is TGTGCCATCAGTGAGTCGACGGGGGGGTTGGGAACTGAAGCTTTCTTT.

This clone has a single count. This chain connects TRBV29-1 to TRBJ2-5; 16 nucleotides agree with TRBD2. Looked up from germline, CDR1 is SQVTM and CDR2 is ANQGSEA. The ends lost 6 bases at V and 0 bases at J; junction bases unmatched: 10. The CDR3 runs to 18 residues. The CDR3 region is CSVGGLAGGLVHQETQYF. The CDR3 DNA reads TGCAGCGTCGGGGGACTAGCGGGGGGGCTCGTACACCAAGAGACCCAGTACTTC.

This rearrangement joins TRBV4-2 to TRBJ2-2; no definite D call. With 1 base removed from V and 5 bases from J, the gap between germline ends came to 11 bases. Germline V gene data show CDR1 as LGHNA and CDR2 as YNFKEQ. The CDR3 runs 15 residues. Here the CDR3 DNA reads TGTGCCAGCAGCCAAGTCCTAACTCGTACCGGGGAGCTGTTTTTT. Residues: CASSQVLTRTGELFF.

The chain carries TRBV29-1 and TRBJ2-2, with D possibly matching TRBD2 (6 bases). CDR3 length: 13 residues. The germline V gene has CDR1 SQVTM and CDR2 ANQGSEA. Trimming removed 4 bases from V and 1 base from J, with 7 bases in between. CDR3 sequence reads: CSVAGENTGELFF. The DNA of the CDR3 is TGCAGCGTTGCGGGAGAGAACACCGGGGAGCTGTTTTTT.